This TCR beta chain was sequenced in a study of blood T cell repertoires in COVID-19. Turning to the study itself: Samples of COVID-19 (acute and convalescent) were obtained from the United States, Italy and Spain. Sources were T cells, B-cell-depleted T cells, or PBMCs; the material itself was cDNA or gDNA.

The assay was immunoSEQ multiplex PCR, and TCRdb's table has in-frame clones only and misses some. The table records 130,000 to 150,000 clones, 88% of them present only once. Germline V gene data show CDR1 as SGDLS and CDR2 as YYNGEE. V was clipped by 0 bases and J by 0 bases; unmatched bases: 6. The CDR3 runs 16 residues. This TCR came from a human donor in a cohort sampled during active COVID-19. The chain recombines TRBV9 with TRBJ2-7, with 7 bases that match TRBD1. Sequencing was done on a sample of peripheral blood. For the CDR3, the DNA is TGTGCCAGCAGCGTAGACCCGACAGGGTTCTCCTACGAGCAGTACTTC. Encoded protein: CASSVDPTGFSYEQYF.